The 5 T cell receptor beta chains below were found in one sample sequenced in a study of OX40 agonist ivuxolimab in advanced cancers. Some clones are missing from TCRdb's copy, which holds only in-frame ones; the method was immunoSEQ multiplex PCR. Of 53,000 or so clones detected, more than 75% appear once; the ten largest clones hold 2% to 3%. This material consisted of CD4+ or CD8+ T cells sorted from blood, taken in a trial of the OX40 agonist ivuxolimab. These receptors were taken from an adult with an advanced solid tumor such as melanoma, head and neck, liver or kidney cancer.

V is TRBV5-5 and J is TRBJ1-1, with D perhaps matching TRBD1 (5 bases). V dropped 1 base and J dropped 6 bases, with 10 bases sitting between them. CDR3 length: 13 amino acids. Germline lookup yields CDR1 SGHKS and CDR2 YYEKEE (reference sequence). The CDR3 region has the DNA TGTGCCAGCAGCTTGATAGGGACGGCTGAAGCTTTCTTT. Amino acid sequence: CASSLIGTAEAFF.

The CDR3 loop is CASGGGFYEQYF. CDR3 coding DNA: TGTGCCAGCGGTGGAGGGTTTTACGAGCAGTACTTC. The chain combines TRBV2 with TRBJ2-7; perhaps TRBD2 as D (6 bases). This CDR3 comprises 12 residues. Trimming took 8 bases from V and 4 from J, leaving 12 bases between them. Germline V gene data show CDR1 as SNHLY and CDR2 as FYNNEI.

The chain recombines TRBV6-5 with TRBJ1-3, with D perhaps TRBD1 (5 bases). CDR1 is MNHEY, CDR2 SVGAGI, per germline. CDR3 length: 15 amino acids. V was shortened by 6 bases and J by 0 bases, with 12 bases between the two germline ends. The CDR3 DNA reads as TGTGCCAGCAGGGCAGGGCCGAGCTCTGGAAACACCATATATTTT. Translated: CASRAGPSSGNTIYF.

This clone was picked up a small number of times. J is TRBJ2-1 and V is TRBV11-2; D is undetermined. V lost 3 bases and J lost 4, with 7 bases in between. The CDR3 has 13 residues. Germline V lookup: CDR1 SGHAT, CDR2 FQNNGV. The CDR3 sequence: CASSFGLYNEQFF. CDR3 nucleotides: TGTGCCAGCAGCTTCGGGTTATACAATGAGCAGTTCTTC.

In nucleotides, the CDR3 is TGTGCCAGCAGTCCAGACAGGGGATTTGCAGATACGCAGTATTTT. As protein: CASSPDRGFADTQYF. The rearrangement joins TRBV6-1 to TRBJ2-3, with 8 bases identical to TRBD1. Per germline, CDR1 MNHNS and CDR2 SASEGT. V gave up 5 bases and J gave up 4 bases; unmatched junction bases: 8. This CDR3 has 15 residues.